A single sample gave rise to the 30 T cell receptor beta chains below, sequenced in a study of blood T cell repertoires in COVID-19. The table came from immunoSEQ multiplex PCR; TCRdb's copy has only in-frame clones and leaves some out. The sample carries about 140,000 clones, about 87% recorded once. Specimen: peripheral blood. These receptors all come from a man in his fifties or sixties with active or convalescent COVID-19.

The chain is built from TRBV3-1 (or the pseudogene TRBV3-2) and TRBJ1-6; D gene ambiguous. Trimming pared 3 bases from V and 9 bases from J, leaving 12 bases between. The CDR3 covers 14 residues. Germline V lookup: CDR1 LGHDT, CDR2 YNNKEL (reference sequence). The CDR3 DNA is TGTGCCAGCAGCCATTCCGTGGAGAGTTCACCCCTCCACTTT. This sequence encodes CASSHSVESSPLHF.

V and J are TRBV29-1 and TRBJ1-1; the D gene is possibly TRBD1 (5 bases). This CDR3 has 12 residues. V gave up 5 bases and J gave up 3 bases, with 10 bases separating them. Per the germline V gene, CDR1 is SQVTM and CDR2 is ANQGSEA. CDR3: CSVRRADTEAFF. DNA of the CDR3: TGCAGCGTTCGCAGGGCGGACACTGAAGCTTTCTTT. Complete variable domain (other parts from reference TRBV29-1 and TRBJ1-1): SAVISQKPSRDICQRGTSLTIQCQVDSQVTMMFWYRQQPGQSLTLIATANQGSEATYESGFVIDKFPISRPNLTFSTLTVSNMSPEDSSIYLCSVRRADTEAFFGQGTRLTVV.

The chain uses TRBV28 and TRBJ2-7, with a tentative D call TRBD1 (6 bases). The germline V gene has CDR1 MDHEN and CDR2 SYDVKM. Trimming left V 8 bases short and J 6 bases short, with 17 bases between. The CDR3 is made up of 13 amino acids. The CDR3 region has the DNA TGTGCCAGCTACCGACAGGAAGCCCGCGAGCAGTACTTC. Amino acid sequence: CASYRQEAREQYF. The variable domain in full, completed from reference TRBV28 and TRBJ2-7, reads DVKVTQSSRYLVKRTGEKVFLECVQDMDHENMFWYRQDPGLGLRLIYFSYDVKMKEKGDIPEGYSVSREKKERFSLILESASTNQTSMYLCASYRQEAREQYFGPGTRLTVT.

This rearrangement joins TRBV19 to TRBJ1-1, with D possibly TRBD1 on 6 matching bases. The CDR3 sequence is 13 residues long. The germline V and J ends were trimmed by 10 bases and 0 bases, with 12 bases remaining between them. The germline V gene has CDR1 LNHDA and CDR2 SQIVND (reference sequence). The CDR3 nucleotides read TGTGCCACCACAGGGAGCATGAACACTGAAGCTTTCTTT. This gives the protein CATTGSMNTEAFF.

In DNA, the CDR3 is TGTGCCAGCTCACAAGGTGCGGTTCAGAGGCACGAGCAGTACTTC. Protein sequence: CASSQGAVQRHEQYF. The chain combines TRBV18 with TRBJ2-7; D is unresolved. This CDR3 is built from 15 residues. Trimming pared 4 bases from V and 5 bases from J, leaving 18 bases between. The V gene's germline CDR1 is KGHSH and CDR2 LQKENI.

This chain connects TRBV28 to TRBJ2-7, with TRBD2 matching over 9 bases. J gave up 2 bases and V 6 bases, and 5 bases lay outside the gene matches. This CDR3 contains 14 residues. Looked up from germline, CDR1 is MDHEN and CDR2 is SYDVKM. CDR3 amino acids: CASRPGTSPYEQYF. The CDR3 nucleotides are TGTGCCAGCAGACCCGGGACTAGCCCCTACGAGCAGTACTTC.

J is TRBJ2-7 and V is TRBV5-4, with TRBD2 as a possible D gene (6 bases). CDR3 length: 15 residues. V lost 4 bases and J 0 bases, leaving 14 bases between the germline ends. Germline V gene data show CDR1 as SGHNT and CDR2 as YYREEE (reference sequence). CDR3 region: CASSLPGTLSYEQYF. DNA for the CDR3: TGTGCCAGCAGCCTTCCCGGGACTCTCTCCTACGAGCAGTACTTC. Filled out from reference TRBV5-4 and TRBJ2-7, the complete variable domain reads ETGVTQSPTHLIKTRGQQVTLRCSSQSGHNTVSWYQQALGQGPQFIFQYYREEENGRGNFPPRFSGLQFPNYSSELNVNALELDDSALYLCASSLPGTLSYEQYFGPGTRLTVT.

This chain uses TRBV19 with TRBJ1-1; D possibly corresponds to TRBD1 (6 bases). V gave up 6 bases and J gave up 1 base, with 12 bases separating them. Germline V CDR1 and CDR2: LNHDA, SQIVND (reference sequence). The length of the CDR3 is 14 residues. CDR3 residues: CASSLGQTNTEAFF. CDR3 nucleotides: TGTGCCAGTAGCCTTGGACAGACGAACACTGAAGCTTTCTTT.

The CDR3 region has the DNA TGTGCCAGCAGTGAAATCCAGGTATCTTCTCAGCCCCAGCATTTT. As protein: CASSEIQVSSQPQHF. This chain connects TRBV6-1 to TRBJ1-5; D gene unclear. Per the germline V gene, CDR1 is MNHNS and CDR2 is SASEGT. The CDR3 runs 15 residues. Deletions cut 2 bases from V and 6 bases from J, with 14 bases between.

This clone appeared once. The genes are TRBV25-1 and TRBJ1-1; 7 bases are shared with TRBD1. Per the germline V gene, CDR1 is MGHDK and CDR2 is SYGVNS. The CDR3 loop spans 13 amino acids. Unmatched junction bases numbered 9, after V lost 4 bases and J lost 10 bases. CDR3 nucleotides: TGTGCCAGCAGTGCGGCGACAGGGAGGAGAGCTTTCTTT. Translation gives CASSAATGRRAFF.

This clone was counted between two and nine times. The V call is TRBV14, the J call TRBJ1-2, with D uncertain. Germline V gene data show CDR1 as SGHDN and CDR2 as FVKESK. The CDR3 has 15 residues. Deletions cut 4 bases from V and 8 bases from J, with 20 bases between. CDR3 protein: CASSPSTPSVFGYTF. In nucleotides, the CDR3 is TGTGCCAGCAGCCCATCGACTCCCTCCGTGTTCGGCTACACCTTC.

This clone was seen a single time. One junction end disagrees with the germline gene, perhaps due to a read error. This CDR3 reads CASSSGGLLVF. As DNA, the CDR3 is TGTGCCAGCAGTTCCGGCGGCCTGCTGGTTTTT. The rearrangement links TRBV27 to TRBJ1-4, with D uncertain. Germline-derived CDR1 and CDR2 are MNHEY and SMNVEV (reference sequence). The CDR3 consists of 11 residues.

The chain uses TRBV6-6 and TRBJ2-7; 7 positions match TRBD1. The V segment lost 6 bases and the J segment 6 bases; nucleotides outside the gene matches: 11. The germline V gene encodes CDR1 MNHNY and CDR2 SVGAGI (reference sequence). The CDR3 extends over 14 amino acids. DNA for the CDR3: TGTGCCAGCAGCCACGGTGACAGGGAGACCGAGCAGTACTTC. Its protein product is CASSHGDRETEQYF.

The chain carries TRBV18 and TRBJ2-2, with D maybe TRBD1 (6 bases). The CDR3 runs to 16 residues. Germline V lookup: CDR1 KGHSH, CDR2 LQKENI. V was cut by 2 bases and J by 1 base, with 11 bases left in between. The CDR3 bases are TGTGCCAGCTCACCAAAATTACAGGGGAACACCGGGGAGCTGTTTTTT. This codes for CASSPKLQGNTGELFF.

The V call is TRBV7-2, the J call TRBJ2-2, with 11 positions matching TRBD2. V gave up 6 bases and J gave up 6 bases; unmatched junction bases: 6. Germline V gives CDR1 SGHTA, CDR2 FQGNSA. The CDR3 spans 15 residues. The CDR3 loop reads CASSYSGRVAGELFF. The CDR3, as DNA: TGTGCCAGCAGTTATAGCGGGAGGGTGGCCGGGGAGCTGTTTTTT.

The chain couples TRBV4-1 to TRBJ1-2; TRBD1 matches at 9 bases. The trim removed 5 bases at V and 4 bases at J, leaving 8 bases unmatched. This CDR3 comprises 15 residues. The germline V gene has CDR1 MGHRA and CDR2 YSYEKL. The CDR3 is CASSGQGQGPYGYTF. In nucleotides, the CDR3 is TGCGCCAGCAGCGGTCAAGGACAGGGGCCCTATGGCTACACCTTC.

This rearrangement joins TRBV29-1 to TRBJ2-7, with a weak D call TRBD2 (5 bases). The CDR3 runs 15 residues. Germline CDR1 and CDR2: SQVTM and ANQGSEA. Trimming pared 1 base from V and 2 bases from J, leaving 15 bases between. This CDR3 is CSVEGGQSAPYEQYF. CDR3 nucleotide sequence: TGCAGCGTTGAAGGCGGGCAGTCGGCACCCTACGAGCAGTACTTC.

CDR3 residues: CASSLEAGGLNEQFF. CDR3 nucleotide sequence: TGTGCCAGCAGCTTAGAGGCGGGAGGGCTCAATGAGCAGTTCTTC. J is TRBJ2-1 and V is TRBV7-9, with 9 bases identical to TRBD2. The germline CDR1 and CDR2 sequences are SEHNR and FQNEAQ (reference sequence). V shed 1 base and J 6 bases; nucleotides not matched to a gene: 4. The CDR3 sequence is 15 residues long.

The rearrangement uses TRBV2 and TRBJ2-7, with 9 bases matching TRBD1. The CDR3 sequence is 13 residues long. Germline V gene lookup returns CDR1 SNHLY and CDR2 FYNNEI. Germline trimming cut 8 bases from V and 4 bases from J; bases unmatched to any gene: 6. The CDR3 region is CASAGTGRYEQYF. CDR3 coding DNA: TGTGCCAGCGCCGGGACAGGGCGGTACGAGCAGTACTTC.

The rearrangement links TRBV5-1 to TRBJ2-1; 7 nucleotides line up with TRBD2. With V trimmed by 2 bases and J by 6 bases, 11 bases remained unmatched. The CDR3 is made up of 16 amino acids. CDR1 and CDR2 (germline): SGHRS, YFSETQ. In DNA form, the CDR3 reads TGCGCCAGCAGCTTAGAAGGCGGGAGAAGGGTCAATGAGCAGTTCTTC. Its translation: CASSLEGGRRVNEQFF.

This clone was recorded once. This rearrangement joins TRBV9 to TRBJ2-7; 10 nucleotides align to TRBD1. Germline-derived CDR1 and CDR2 are SGDLS and YYNGEE. With 0 bases clipped from V and 6 bases from J, the junction kept 9 bases outside the gene matches. This CDR3 has 16 residues. The CDR3 nucleotides read TGTGCCAGCAGCGTAGATGGGACAGGGGCTATCGGCGAGCAGTACTTC. It specifies CASSVDGTGAIGEQYF.

This chain connects TRBV24-1 to TRBJ2-7; weak D call: TRBD1 (5 bases). Germline lookup yields CDR1 KGHDR and CDR2 SFDVKD. This CDR3 region has 14 residues. Trimming left V 1 base short and J 2 bases short, with 8 bases between. This CDR3 reads CATSDLPGTYEQYF. The CDR3 DNA reads TGTGCCACCAGTGATTTACCAGGGACCTACGAGCAGTACTTC.

The chain has TRBV4-2 and TRBJ2-7; TRBD2 matches 13 bases. The CDR3 contains 17 residues. J gave up 2 bases and V 1 base, and 5 bases lay outside the gene matches. Germline V gene data show CDR1 as LGHNA and CDR2 as YNFKEQ. The CDR3 is CASSQGPGTSGTYEQYF. CDR3 DNA: TGTGCCAGCAGCCAAGGGCCCGGGACTAGCGGGACCTACGAGCAGTACTTC.

The CDR3 loop reads CASSFRLAGSDEQFF. DNA for the CDR3: TGTGCCAGCAGCTTCAGACTAGCGGGAAGCGATGAGCAGTTCTTC. This chain joins TRBV7-3 and TRBJ2-1; 11 bases map to TRBD2. The V gene's germline CDR1 is SGHTA and CDR2 FQGTGA. The CDR3 sequence is 15 residues long. Trimming took 3 bases from V and 8 from J; bases not matched to a gene: 6.

The CDR3 loop reads CASSLVGTVNEKLFF. The CDR3 nucleotides read TGTGCCAGCAGCTTAGTCGGGACAGTCAATGAAAAACTGTTTTTT. The chain carries TRBV7-2 and TRBJ1-4; 7 bases line up with TRBD1. Germline loops: CDR1 SGHTA, CDR2 FQGNSA. The CDR3 extends over 15 amino acids. The junction had 4 bases not matched to a gene; V was cut back by 1 base and J by 5 bases.

The chain is built from TRBV7-9 and TRBJ1-4; D possibly corresponds to TRBD1 (6 bases). V was clipped by 2 bases and J by 3 bases, with 7 bases between them. Germline V gene lookup returns CDR1 SEHNR and CDR2 FQNEAQ (reference sequence). CDR3 size: 14 residues. The CDR3 spells CASSLQGSNEKLFF. CDR3 in DNA: TGTGCCAGCAGCTTACAGGGGTCTAATGAAAAACTGTTTTTT.

The chain employs TRBV27 and TRBJ2-7; 13 bases match TRBD2. Germline V gene data show CDR1 as MNHEY and CDR2 as SMNVEV (reference sequence). The CDR3 covers 16 residues. J lost 4 bases, V lost 5 bases, and 8 bases had no gene match. This CDR3 is CASSPMATSGRYEQYF. The CDR3 DNA is TGTGCCAGCAGTCCGATGGCGACTAGCGGGAGGTACGAGCAGTACTTC.

The chain uses TRBV6-5 and TRBJ1-4; D is possibly TRBD1 (6 bases). V was clipped by 4 bases and J by 8 bases, with 11 bases between them. The CDR3 sequence is 13 residues long. Per the germline V gene, CDR1 is MNHEY and CDR2 is SVGAGI. CDR3 nucleotides: TGTGCCAGCAGTTCACAGGGCAGGGAAAAACTGTTTTTT. Protein sequence: CASSSQGREKLFF.

This chain connects TRBV27 to TRBJ2-7, with D possibly matching TRBD1 (5 bases). With 3 bases removed from V and 2 bases from J, the gap between germline ends came to 8 bases. Germline lookup yields CDR1 MNHEY and CDR2 SMNVEV (reference sequence). There are 13 residues in the CDR3. DNA for the CDR3: TGTGCCAGCAGTTTCCAGGGCCCCTACGAGCAGTACTTC. It is translated as CASSFQGPYEQYF.

V and J are TRBV7-2 and TRBJ2-1, with TRBD2 matching over 11 bases. The germline V gene encodes CDR1 SGHTA and CDR2 FQGNSA. J gave up 0 bases and V 6 bases, and 4 bases lay outside the gene matches. This CDR3 comprises 16 residues. The CDR3 sequence is CASRRTSGSSYNEQFF. CDR3 nucleotides: TGTGCCAGCAGGCGTACTAGCGGGAGCTCCTACAATGAGCAGTTCTTC.